This T cell receptor (beta chain) appears in the sequencing data of a study of beta chain features in type 1 diabetes. Expressed TCRB transcripts got sequenced, as all isolated RNA was reverse transcribed. The protocol was immunoSEQ multiplex PCR, while the TCRdb copy is restricted to in-frame clones and leaves out a portion. The sample consists of about 470,000 clones, roughly 31% of them appearing once. This TCR was sampled from a man aged 18 to 35 in good health. What was sequenced was naive CD4+ T cells from blood.

The DNA of the CDR3 is TGCAGCGTTTCTCAATCGCGCGAAAAACTGTTTTTT. Amino acid sequence: CSVSQSREKLFF. V usage is TRBV29-1 and J usage is TRBJ1-4; no reliable D call. The CDR3 spans 12 residues. CDR1 is SQVTM, CDR2 ANQGSEA, per germline. The V end lost 5 bases, the J end lost 8 bases, and 12 bases lay between the germline ends. Full variable domain (outside the CDR3, taken from reference TRBV29-1 and TRBJ1-4): SAVISQKPSRDICQRGTSLTIQCQVDSQVTMMFWYRQQPGQSLTLIATANQGSEATYESGFVIDKFPISRPNLTFSTLTVSNMSPEDSSIYLCSVSQSREKLFFGSGTQLSVL.